The 20 T cell receptor beta chains given below trace back to one sample, sequenced in a study of Graves' ophthalmopathy and Graves' hyperthyroidism. The TCR beta CDR3 regions underwent amplification from RNA transcripts. HTBI primers were used in a first-round RT-PCR, which preceded a second-round multiplex PCR. One entry per CDR3 protein, called by TCRdb with MiXCR from the multiplex PCR reads. There are around 1.1 million distinct CDR3 sequences in the sample; 35% to 40% occur only once, and 11% lies in the top ten. The sequencing sample was made of peripheral blood or thyroid tissue (not recorded which). The source is an adult man with Graves' hyperthyroidism.

The J gene is TRBJ1-4, the V gene TRBV12-3 or TRBV12-4; D may be TRBD1 (5 bases). V was shortened by 5 bases and J by 6 bases, with 19 bases between the two germline ends. The CDR3 totals 16 residues. CDR3 nucleotides: TGTGCCAGCAGTCCACCGGCAGGGTGGTTTCATGAAAAACTGTTTTTT. This codes for CASSPPAGWFHEKLFF.

This chain joins TRBV7-9 and TRBJ2-7, with D tentatively TRBD2 (5 bases). The CDR3 sequence is 11 residues long. Germline CDR1 SEHNR, CDR2 FQNEAQ (reference sequence). The ends were cut back, 5 bases at V and 9 bases at J, with 11 bases in the middle. The CDR3 spells CASSTRDAQYF. The CDR3 DNA follows: TGTGCCAGCAGCACTAGAGACGCGCAGTACTTC.

This clonotype has ten or more counts. The CDR3 nucleotides are TGTGCCAGTACCCCGACAGAGTCTTATGTAACTGAAGCTTTCTTT. Protein: CASTPTESYVTEAFF. The chain joins TRBV19 to TRBJ1-1, with D possibly being TRBD1 (5 bases). The ends were cut back, 7 bases at V and 5 bases at J, with 20 bases in the middle. The CDR3 has 15 amino acids. From germline, CDR1 is LNHDA and CDR2 SQIVND (reference sequence). Using reference TRBV19 and TRBJ1-1 for the parts outside the CDR3, the full variable domain is DGGITQSPKYLFRKEGQNVTLSCEQNLNHDAMYWYRQDPGQGLRLIYYSQIVNDFQKGDIAEGYSVSREKKESFPLTVTSAQKNPTAFYLCASTPTESYVTEAFFGQGTRLTVV.

This clonotype was seen a few times. The J gene is TRBJ1-1, the V gene TRBV7-9, with D unresolved. The CDR3 is made up of 15 amino acids. Trimming shortened V by 5 bases and J by 0 bases, and 13 bases separated the two germline ends. From germline, CDR1 is SEHNR and CDR2 FQNEAQ (reference sequence). The CDR3 sequence is CASSASVPMNTEAFF. CDR3 bases: TGTGCCAGCAGCGCCTCCGTCCCAATGAACACTGAAGCTTTCTTT.

In its sample, this clonotype was seen once. A single base separates this from a much larger clone, so it may be a read error. V gene TRBV5-1 combines with J gene TRBJ2-7; 11 positions agree with TRBD1. The CDR3 totals 16 residues. Per the germline V gene, CDR1 is SGHRS and CDR2 is YFSETQ. CDR3 coding DNA: TGCGCCAGCGGCTTGGGGACAGGGGGAAAGTTATACGAGCAGTACTTC. Residues: CASGLGTGGKLYEQYF.

In its sample, this clonotype was seen many times. The CDR3 here is CASSADAIDRGRETQYF. In nucleotides, the CDR3 is TGTGCCAGCAGCGCGGACGCTATCGACAGGGGTCGAGAGACCCAGTACTTC. V and J are TRBV7-9 and TRBJ2-5, with TRBD1 identical over 8 bases. The CDR3 runs to 17 residues. Germline CDR1 and CDR2: SEHNR and FQNEAQ (reference sequence). Trimming removed 5 bases from V and 4 bases from J; junction bases left unmatched: 15.

The V and J genes are TRBV20-1 and TRBJ2-5; 8 nucleotides align to TRBD1. V gave up 3 bases and J gave up 7 bases; unmatched junction bases: 10. This CDR3 contains 14 residues. The germline gives CDR1 DFQATT, CDR2 SNEGSKA (reference sequence). CDR3 residues: CSASGTGQGATQYF. The CDR3 DNA follows: TGCAGTGCTAGCGGGACAGGTCAGGGTGCGACCCAGTACTTC.

This clonotype was counted at least ten times. The CDR3: CASSLEGGDWAYEQYF. For the CDR3, the DNA is TGTGCCAGCAGCTTAGAGGGGGGGGACTGGGCCTACGAGCAGTACTTC. V gene TRBV7-6 combines with J gene TRBJ2-7, with D perhaps matching TRBD2 (7 bases). Germline CDR1 reads SGHVS; CDR2 reads FNYEAQ. Trimming stripped 1 base from V and 2 bases from J, with 15 bases between. The CDR3 extends over 16 amino acids.

This chain links TRBV5-1 with TRBJ1-6; D gene ambiguous. Trimming pared 5 bases from V and 9 bases from J, leaving 15 bases between. The CDR3 consists of 14 residues. CDR1 is SGHRS, CDR2 YFSETQ, per germline. CDR3 sequence reads: CASSREGFSSPLHF. The CDR3 nucleotides read TGCGCCAGCAGTAGAGAGGGTTTTAGTTCACCCCTCCACTTT.

This clonotype has a single count. The V gene is TRBV20-1, the J gene TRBJ1-1; possibly TRBD1 for D (6 bases). Trimming cost V 6 bases and J 1 base, with 9 bases left between them. CDR1 and CDR2 from the germline V gene are DFQATT and SNEGSKA (reference sequence). CDR3 size: 12 residues. The chain's CDR3 is CSAGTSNTEAFF. As DNA, the CDR3 is TGCAGTGCCGGGACATCGAACACTGAAGCTTTCTTT.

This clonotype came up many times. This rearrangement joins TRBV20-1 to TRBJ2-5; no clear D. CDR3 size: 14 residues. Trimming took off 3 bases at V and 5 bases at J, with 16 bases between the two ends. Germline CDR1 DFQATT, CDR2 SNEGSKA (reference sequence). The CDR3 sequence is CSASRKTVGETQYF. In DNA, the CDR3 is TGCAGTGCTAGTCGGAAAACTGTCGGTGAGACCCAGTACTTC.

This clonotype came up a few times. The chain is built from TRBV29-1 and TRBJ1-1, with D perhaps TRBD1 (6 bases). This CDR3 has 13 residues. V was clipped by 6 bases and J by 3 bases, with 14 bases between them. Germline values: CDR1 SQVTM, CDR2 ANQGSEA. CDR3 nucleotide sequence: TGCAGCGTCGATGACAGGAAATACACTGAAGCTTTCTTT. Translating it yields CSVDDRKYTEAFF.

This clonotype was seen only a few times. This rearrangement joins TRBV28 to TRBJ1-2, with TRBD1 matching 7 bases. The CDR3 is made up of 15 amino acids. CDR1 and CDR2 from the germline V gene are MDHEN and SYDVKM. After removal of 4 bases from V and 2 bases from J, the junction contained 7 bases not matched to a gene. The CDR3 loop reads CASSYTGALNYGYTF. Here the CDR3 DNA reads TGTGCCAGCAGTTATACAGGGGCATTGAACTATGGCTACACCTTC.

This clonotype was recorded only once. The chain is built from TRBV29-1 and TRBJ1-1; D perhaps matches TRBD1 (6 bases). This CDR3 is built from 14 residues. Germline V gene sequence: CDR1 SQVTM, CDR2 ANQGSEA. Between the trimmed V and J ends, which lost 7 bases and 5 bases, there was a span of 20 bases. The CDR3 protein is CSGALTQGGTEAFF. The CDR3 nucleotides are TGCAGCGGCGCCTTGACACAGGGAGGGACTGAAGCTTTCTTT.

This clonotype has ten or more counts. The chain uses TRBV11-2 and TRBJ1-1; 12 bases line up with TRBD1. Germline CDR1 is SGHAT and CDR2 is FQNNGV. The CDR3 is 14 residues long. Germline trimming cut 5 bases from V and 7 bases from J; bases unmatched to any gene: 5. The CDR3 DNA sequence: TGTGCCAGCAGCCAGGGACAGGGGGCAATTGAAGCTTTCTTT. It is translated as CASSQGQGAIEAFF.

Only a few counts were recorded for this clonotype. This sequence joins TRBV5-6 and TRBJ2-5, with a possible D match to TRBD1 (5 bases). Trimming stripped 1 base from V and 2 bases from J, with 15 bases between. The germline V gene has CDR1 SGHDT and CDR2 YYEEEE. The CDR3 is 16 amino acids. The CDR3 spells CASSLNMGQGQETQYF. CDR3 sequence (DNA): TGTGCCAGCAGCTTGAATATGGGGCAAGGACAAGAGACCCAGTACTTC.

With respect to this clonotype: As the CDR3 is not closed by the conserved phenylalanine or tryptophan, this likely results from a read error. The limits of the CDR3 on the DNA are not certain, so only TCRdb's listed CDR3 is given. The gene calls are TRBV11-2 and TRBJ1-4; the tabulated D call, TRBD1, remains unverified against the DNA. Germline CDR1 is SGHAT and CDR2 is FQNNGV. The CDR3 length is 8 residues, termini included. CDR3 protein: CASSLDRA.

This clonotype showed up just a few times. V is TRBV28 and J is TRBJ1-5; no clear D. Germline loops: CDR1 MDHEN, CDR2 SYDVKM. The length of the CDR3 is 13 residues. The V end lost 7 bases, the J end lost 2 bases, and 9 bases lay between the germline ends. Here the CDR3 DNA reads TGTGCCAGCACCCCCGTAGGCAATCAGCCCCAGCATTTT. Its translation is CASTPVGNQPQHF.

This clonotype was detected only a few times. In DNA, the CDR3 is TGTGCCAGCAGTACCTGGGACAGCGGCTCCTACGAGCAGTACTTC. Encoded protein: CASSTWDSGSYEQYF. The chain employs TRBV27 and TRBJ2-7, with 7 nucleotides matching TRBD1. Trimming removed 5 bases from V and 0 bases from J; junction bases left unmatched: 7. Germline V gives CDR1 MNHEY, CDR2 SMNVEV (reference sequence). The CDR3 is made up of 15 amino acids.

For this clonotype: It may be a read error: a sequence one base away is much more abundant. The chain combines TRBV15 with TRBJ2-7, with 10 bases identical to TRBD1. The CDR3 totals 18 residues. Germline loops: CDR1 LNHNV, CDR2 YYDKDF (reference sequence). The V gene end was trimmed by 5 bases and the J gene end by 2 bases; junction bases not matched to a gene: 15. CDR3 protein: CATSGLDRDRGGPYEQYF. For the CDR3, the DNA is TGTGCCACCAGCGGGCTCGACCGGGACAGGGGCGGCCCCTACGAGCAGTACTTC.